This T cell receptor (beta chain) comes out of a study of T cell repertoires in cytomegalovirus infection (dated by TCRdb to between 2019 and 2020). Study-level background: Alongside well-studied HLA-B-restricted epitopes, the peptide stimulations were aimed at recently identified HLA-C-restricted CMV epitopes, whose presentation resists viral immunomodulation. The HLA type of each donor mattered for the analysis, because public TCR beta signatures pointed to carriage of CMV infection along with the matching HLA type. General study outcomes and caveats: In the ex vivo response, HLA-C-restricted CMV-specific TCR beta clonotypes were dominant, and in two of eight donors the single most frequent clonotype came from this HLA-C-restricted group. In both this cohort and an independent cohort of some 370 donors, the cumulative frequency of public TCR beta family members distinguished carriers of CMV infection plus the relevant HLA type.

The CDR3 runs 14 residues from the cysteine to the phenylalanine. Left in the record is the CDR3 DNA by itself, 42 bases read in frame from the first base. Unmatched junction bases come to 4, with V trimmed by 1 base and J by 5 bases. The germline V gene (reference sequence) gives CDR1 as LNHNV and CDR2 as YYDKDF. Concerning this clonotype itself: No antigen is known for it. No clone much larger than this one lies a single base away; base qualities are absent.

In light of the paper, this sample's treatment or condition label describes: in vitro stimulation with specific CMV peptide epitopes to enrich CMV-specific T cells. The instrument given in TCRdb is Illumina HiSeq 1500. TCRdb trimmed the raw reads at Q25, called clones with MiXCR and kept productive beta chains. Here each entry gathers all rows of one CDR3 protein and keeps the most common genes and DNA. The sample profile shows hundreds of thousands of distinct CDR3 sequences; 30% to 35% of them were found once. The ten largest clones take up under 20% of the sample. Material: cultured PBMCs, obtained from culture after CMV antigen stimulation. The chain is encoded by TRBV15 joined to TRBJ1-1; TRBD1 aligns with 7 central bases. This TCR came from a human donor in good health (CMV status not recorded). Some clones in this sample may be carry-over from other donors' samples. The nucleotide sequence reads TGTGCCACCAGCAGAGCCAGGGGGTTGACTGAAGCTTTCTTT. Translation gives CATSRARGLTEAFF.